This TCR beta chain was captured in a study of cytomegalovirus exposure and HLA in healthy donors. From germline, CDR1 is MNHEY and CDR2 SMNVEV (reference sequence). The CDR3 contains 14 residues. After removal of 10 bases from V and 1 base from J, the junction contained 7 bases not matched to a gene. Vbeta (60) and Jbeta (13) primers were used in the PCR. The repertoire was sequenced with immunoSEQ multiplex PCR; TCRdb's copy has only in-frame clones and lacks some. The table has under 250,000 clones, 82% seen once. Sequenced sample: PBMCs. The TCR was taken from a woman between 40 and 55 years old in good health and CMV-seronegative. V and J are TRBV27 and TRBJ1-3; TRBD1 aligns across 7 bases. CDR3 residues: CATRDRASGNTIYF. The CDR3 region has the DNA TGTGCCACCCGCGACAGGGCGTCTGGAAACACCATATATTTT.